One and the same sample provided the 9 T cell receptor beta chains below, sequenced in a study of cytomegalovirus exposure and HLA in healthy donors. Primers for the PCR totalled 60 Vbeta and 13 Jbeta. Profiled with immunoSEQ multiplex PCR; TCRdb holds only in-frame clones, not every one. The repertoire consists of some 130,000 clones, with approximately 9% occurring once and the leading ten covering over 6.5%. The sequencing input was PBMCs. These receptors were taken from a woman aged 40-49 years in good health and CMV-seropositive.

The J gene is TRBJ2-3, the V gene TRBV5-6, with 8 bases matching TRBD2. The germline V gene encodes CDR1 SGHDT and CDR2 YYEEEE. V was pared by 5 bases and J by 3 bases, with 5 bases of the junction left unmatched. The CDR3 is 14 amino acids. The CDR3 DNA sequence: TGTGCCAGCAGACGGGGGGGCCCAACAGATACGCAGTATTTT. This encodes CASRRGGPTDTQYF.

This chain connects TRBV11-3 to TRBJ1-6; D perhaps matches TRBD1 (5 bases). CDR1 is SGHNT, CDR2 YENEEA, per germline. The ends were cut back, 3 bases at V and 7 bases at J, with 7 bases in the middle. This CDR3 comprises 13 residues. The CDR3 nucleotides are TGTGCCAGCAGCTTGGGGCAGAATTCACCCCTCCACTTT. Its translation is CASSLGQNSPLHF. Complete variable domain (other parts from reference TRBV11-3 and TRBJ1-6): EAGVVQSPRYKIIEKKQPVAFWCNPISGHNTLYWYLQNLGQGPELLIRYENEEAVDDSQLPKDRFSAERLKGVDSTLKIQPAELGDSAVYLCASSLGQNSPLHFGNGTRLTVT.

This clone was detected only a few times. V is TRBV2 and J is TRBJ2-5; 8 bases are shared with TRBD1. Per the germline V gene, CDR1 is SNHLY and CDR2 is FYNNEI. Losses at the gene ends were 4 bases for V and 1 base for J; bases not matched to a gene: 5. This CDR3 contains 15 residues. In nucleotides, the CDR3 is TGTGCCAGCAGTGGGCAGGGGGCCAGCCAAGAGACCCAGTACTTC. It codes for CASSGQGASQETQYF.

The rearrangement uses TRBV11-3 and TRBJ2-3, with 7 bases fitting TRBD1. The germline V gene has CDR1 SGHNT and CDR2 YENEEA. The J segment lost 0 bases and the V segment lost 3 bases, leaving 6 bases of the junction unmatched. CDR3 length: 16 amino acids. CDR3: CASSFPTGASTDTQYF. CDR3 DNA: TGTGCCAGCAGCTTTCCAACAGGGGCTAGCACAGATACGCAGTATTTT.

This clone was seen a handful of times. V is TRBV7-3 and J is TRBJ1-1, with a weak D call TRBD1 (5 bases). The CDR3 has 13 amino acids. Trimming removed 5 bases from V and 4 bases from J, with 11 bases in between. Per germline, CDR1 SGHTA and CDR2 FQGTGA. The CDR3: CASSIRGGTEAFF. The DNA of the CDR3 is TGTGCCAGCAGCATCCGGGGGGGCACTGAAGCTTTCTTT.

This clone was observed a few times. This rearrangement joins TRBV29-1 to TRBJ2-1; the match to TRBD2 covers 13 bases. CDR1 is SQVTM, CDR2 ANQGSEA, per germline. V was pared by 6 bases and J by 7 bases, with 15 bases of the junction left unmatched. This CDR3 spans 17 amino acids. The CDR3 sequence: CSVRGLAGASVGNEQFF. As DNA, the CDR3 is TGCAGCGTAAGAGGACTAGCGGGGGCCTCGGTCGGTAATGAGCAGTTCTTC.

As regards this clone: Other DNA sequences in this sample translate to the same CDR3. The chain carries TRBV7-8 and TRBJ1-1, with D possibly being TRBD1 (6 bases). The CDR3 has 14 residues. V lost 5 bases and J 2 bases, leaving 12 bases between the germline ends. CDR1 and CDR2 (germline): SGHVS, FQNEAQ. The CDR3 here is CASSLVQGNTEAFF. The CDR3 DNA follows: TGTGCCAGCAGCCTAGTACAGGGCAACACTGAAGCTTTCTTT.

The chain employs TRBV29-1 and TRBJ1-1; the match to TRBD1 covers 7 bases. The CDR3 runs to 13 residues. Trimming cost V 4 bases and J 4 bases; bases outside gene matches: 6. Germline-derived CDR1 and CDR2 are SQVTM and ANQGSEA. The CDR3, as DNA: TGCAGCGTTGCACAGGGGTTAATCACTGAAGCTTTCTTT. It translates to CSVAQGLITEAFF.

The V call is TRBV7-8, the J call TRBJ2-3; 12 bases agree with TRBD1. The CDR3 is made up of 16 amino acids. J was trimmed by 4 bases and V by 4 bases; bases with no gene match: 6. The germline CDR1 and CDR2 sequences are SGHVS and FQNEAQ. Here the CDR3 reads CASSSPGQGASDTQYF. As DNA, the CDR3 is TGTGCCAGCAGCTCTCCGGGACAGGGGGCTTCAGATACGCAGTATTTT.